This T cell receptor beta chain was captured by sequencing in a study of T-cell memory formation after mild COVID-19. Study results and limitations: Most CD4+ clones that shrank were in CM and EM, while CD8+ ones turned up in EMRA. Clones that contracted from day 15 to 85 were balanced CD4/CD8, while later expanders leaned CD4+. Cross-reactive memory apparently joined, as some responding clones appeared in pre-infection memory.

In its sample, this clonotype was seen once. Its antigen is unknown. Trimming stripped 6 bases from V and 4 bases from J, with 6 bases between. The germline CDR1 and CDR2 sequences are LGHNT and FRNRAP. CDR3 length: 11 residues. Constant-segment primers were used for 5'RACE, and the resulting TCR alpha and TCR beta cDNA libraries carried sample barcodes and UMIs. MiXCR, applied by TCRdb to the 5' RACE reads, yields one record per CDR3 protein. The data show more than 150,000 distinct CDR3 sequences, with roughly 23% seen just once and 23% held by the top ten. This receptor was taken from an adult woman who had mild COVID-19 (a few samples of this study predate the infection). Cell type and time point are not known. The sample consisted of PBMCs or a T cell subset sorted from them (not recorded which). The chain is built from TRBV12-5 and TRBJ2-5; no clear D. CDR3 sequence (DNA): TGTGCTAGTGGGTGGGGAGAGACCCAGTACTTC. This translates into CASGWGETQYF.